The 11 T cell receptor beta chains below all came from one sample that was sequenced in a study of PD-1 blockade in classical Hodgkin lymphoma. Every patient was affected by relapse after autologous stem cell transplantation, while exposure to brentuximab vedotin was not uniform. Generated by immunoSEQ multiplex PCR, the TCRdb table keeps only in-frame clones and is missing some. This table has 25,000 to 30,000 clones, just under 80% appearing once. The sample consisted of peripheral blood mononuclear cells (PBMCs), taken before the second cycle of nivolumab. The source is a human donor with classical Hodgkin lymphoma.

J is TRBJ2-1 and V is TRBV4-2, with D uncertain. Germline loops: CDR1 LGHNA, CDR2 YNFKEQ. The CDR3 runs to 14 residues. The V gene lost 4 bases and the J gene lost 5 bases, with 12 bases spanning the gap. The CDR3 sequence is CASSPFLGNNEQFF. CDR3 sequence (DNA): TGTGCCAGCAGCCCCTTCTTAGGGAACAATGAGCAGTTCTTC.

V and J are TRBV19 and TRBJ1-1; D gene ambiguous. The CDR3 has 19 amino acids. CDR1 and CDR2 from the germline V gene are LNHDA and SQIVND (reference sequence). V was cut by 0 bases and J by 0 bases, with 20 bases left in between. The CDR3 DNA is TGTGCCAGTAGTATAGAGGGGATCTGGACTGCCGGTTTGAACACTGAAGCTTTCTTT. Translated: CASSIEGIWTAGLNTEAFF. Looking up the rest from reference TRBV19 and TRBJ1-1 gives the full variable domain: DGGITQSPKYLFRKEGQNVTLSCEQNLNHDAMYWYRQDPGQGLRLIYYSQIVNDFQKGDIAEGYSVSREKKESFPLTVTSAQKNPTAFYLCASSIEGIWTAGLNTEAFFGQGTRLTVV.

This clone was detected only once. The chain combines TRBV12-2 with TRBJ1-2. TRBV12-2 is given as a pseudogene. The CDR3 consists of 15 residues. CDR3 in amino acids: CASRLHVEGYYGYTF. CDR3 bases: TGTGCAAGTCGCTTACATGTTGAGGGATACTATGGCTACACCTTC.

This clone was picked up one time. V and J are TRBV5-1 and TRBJ2-5; D uncertain. CDR1 SGHRS and CDR2 YFSETQ come from the germline V gene. V was trimmed by 4 bases and J by 3 bases, leaving 7 bases between them. The CDR3 extends over 12 amino acids. CDR3 bases: TGCGCCAGCAGCGCACTAAAAGAGACCCAGTACTTC. It is translated as CASSALKETQYF.

This chain links TRBV7-9 with TRBJ1-5; TRBD1 is a possible D gene (6 bases). Germline CDR1 SEHNR, CDR2 FQNEAQ (reference sequence). The CDR3 is 14 amino acids. Trimming cost V 5 bases and J 3 bases, with 11 bases left between them. CDR3 nucleotides: TGTGCCAGCAGCCCCCAGGGGTCCAATCAGCCCCAGCATTTT. It translates to CASSPQGSNQPQHF.

V gene TRBV6-6 combines with J gene TRBJ1-5, with no clear D. V shed 2 bases and J shed 5 bases, with 10 bases lying between them. The CDR3 is made up of 14 amino acids. Germline V gives CDR1 MNHNY, CDR2 SVGAGI (reference sequence). In DNA form, the CDR3 reads TGTGCCAGCAGTTACCAACCCCGCGATCAGCCCCAGCATTTT. Its translation is CASSYQPRDQPQHF.

V and J are TRBV19 and TRBJ1-3; no definite D call. From germline, CDR1 is LNHDA and CDR2 SQIVND (reference sequence). The CDR3 is made up of 15 amino acids. V was trimmed by 6 bases and J by 1 base, leaving 13 bases between them. CDR3 amino acids: CASSLHGDSGNTIYF. CDR3 in DNA: TGTGCCAGTAGCCTTCATGGAGATTCTGGAAACACCATATATTTT.

The chain joins TRBV5-1 to TRBJ1-2; 8 bases line up with TRBD1. Germline-derived CDR1 and CDR2 are SGHRS and YFSETQ. V was pared by 4 bases and J by 8 bases, with 10 bases of the junction left unmatched. CDR3 length: 14 amino acids. The CDR3 spells CASSIGQGAWGYTF. Written as DNA, the CDR3 is TGCGCCAGCAGCATTGGACAGGGCGCTTGGGGCTACACCTTC.

The chain has TRBV30 and TRBJ2-5; 8 bases match TRBD2. Germline V CDR1 and CDR2: GTSNPN, SVGIG (reference sequence). The ends lost 1 base at V and 5 bases at J; junction bases unmatched: 6. This CDR3 is 14 amino acids long. In DNA, the CDR3 is TGTGCCTGGAGTGGGCGGGGGGCGGGGGAGACCCAGTACTTC. Protein sequence: CAWSGRGAGETQYF.

This chain links TRBV9 with TRBJ1-3; D possibly corresponds to TRBD1 (5 bases). This CDR3 is 15 amino acids long. The germline V gene encodes CDR1 SGDLS and CDR2 YYNGEE. Trimming removed 0 bases at V and 6 bases at J, with 13 bases between. The CDR3 is CASSVDDSSINTIYF. The CDR3 DNA reads TGTGCCAGCAGCGTAGACGACAGCTCGATAAACACCATATATTTT.

This sequence joins TRBV9 and TRBJ1-1; 8 bases map to TRBD1. Trimming cost V 0 bases and J 6 bases; bases outside gene matches: 7. Germline-derived CDR1 and CDR2 are SGDLS and YYNGEE. CDR3 length: 15 residues. The CDR3 reads CASSVEWDRRAEAFF. For the CDR3, the DNA is TGTGCCAGCAGCGTAGAATGGGACAGGCGAGCTGAAGCTTTCTTT.